This T cell receptor beta chain is from a study of OX40 agonist ivuxolimab in advanced cancers. Study at large: Patients were treated with ivuxolimab, an agonistic anti-OX40 (CD134) antibody. Patients were roughly 83% male with ages roughly 20 to 90, mean approximately 58.

Libraries were prepared by immunoSEQ multiplex PCR; TCRdb keeps only in-frame clonotypes and omits some of them. Among roughly 25,000 clones listed, around 82% were seen once. Study findings and constraints: Expanded clones belonging to CD8+ T cells outnumbered, on average, those of CD4+. By week 6 at 0.1 to 3.0 mg/kg, blood CD4+ and CD8+ T cells had expanded clonally.

As regards this clone: Its antigen is unknown.

The receptor comes from an adult with an advanced solid tumor such as melanoma, head and neck, liver or kidney cancer. The input for sequencing was CD4+ or CD8+ T cells sorted from blood, taken in a trial of the OX40 agonist ivuxolimab.

The CDR3 sequence is CASSSDSFSYNEQFF. The CDR3 DNA is TGTGCCAGCAGTTCGGACAGTTTCTCCTACAATGAGCAGTTCTTC. J is TRBJ2-1 and V is TRBV6-4; TRBD1 is a possible D gene (6 bases). Germline CDR1 is MRHNA and CDR2 is SNTAGT. This CDR3 contains 15 residues. Trimming shortened V by 5 bases and J by 0 bases, and 11 bases separated the two germline ends.